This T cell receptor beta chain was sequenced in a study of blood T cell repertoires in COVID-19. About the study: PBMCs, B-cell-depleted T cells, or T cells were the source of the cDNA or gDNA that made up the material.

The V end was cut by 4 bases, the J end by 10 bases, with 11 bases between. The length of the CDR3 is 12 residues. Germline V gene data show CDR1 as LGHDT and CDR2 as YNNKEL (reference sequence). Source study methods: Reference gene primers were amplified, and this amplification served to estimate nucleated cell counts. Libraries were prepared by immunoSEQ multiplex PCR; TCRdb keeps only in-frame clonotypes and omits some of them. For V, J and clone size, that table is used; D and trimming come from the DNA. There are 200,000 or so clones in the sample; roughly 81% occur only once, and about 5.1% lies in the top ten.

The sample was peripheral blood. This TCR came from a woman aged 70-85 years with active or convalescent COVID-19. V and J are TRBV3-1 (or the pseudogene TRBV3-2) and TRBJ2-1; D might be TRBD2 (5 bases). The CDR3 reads CASSPQEREQFF. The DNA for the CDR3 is TGTGCCAGCAGCCCACAAGAGCGGGAGCAGTTCTTC.